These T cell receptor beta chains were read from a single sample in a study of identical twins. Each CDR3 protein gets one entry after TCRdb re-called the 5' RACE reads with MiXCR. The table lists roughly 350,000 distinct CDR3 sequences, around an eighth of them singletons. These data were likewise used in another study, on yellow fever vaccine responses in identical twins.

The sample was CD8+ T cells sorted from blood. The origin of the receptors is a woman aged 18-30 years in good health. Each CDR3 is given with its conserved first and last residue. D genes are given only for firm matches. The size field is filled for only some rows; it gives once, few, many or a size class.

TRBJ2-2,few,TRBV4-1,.,TGCGCCAGCAGCCAAGACCCGGGGAACACCGGGGAGCTGTTTTTT,CASSQDPGNTGELFF
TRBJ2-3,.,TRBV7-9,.,TGTGCCAGCAGCAAACACACACATACGCAGTATTTT,CASSKHTHTQYF
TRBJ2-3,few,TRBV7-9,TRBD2,TGTGCCAGCAGCCGTCCTAGCGGGGGGGCCCCAGATACGCAGTATTTT,CASSRPSGGAPDTQYF
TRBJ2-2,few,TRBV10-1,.,TGCGCCAGCAGTGAGGCCTTGGCCGGGGAGCTGTTTTTT,CASSEALAGELFF
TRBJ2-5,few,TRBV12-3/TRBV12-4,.,TGTGCCAGCAGTTTAGGTCTAGGATACGAGGAGACCCAGTACTTC,CASSLGLGYEETQYF
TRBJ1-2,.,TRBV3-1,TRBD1,TGTGCCAGCAGCCAAGATAAGGGACAGGTTTATGGCTACACCTTC,CASSQDKGQVYGYTF
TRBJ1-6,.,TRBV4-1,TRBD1,TGCGCCAGCAGCCAAGAAGGGACAGGGGTGGTTAATTCACCCCTCCACTTT,CASSQEGTGVVNSPLHF
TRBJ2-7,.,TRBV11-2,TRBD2,TGTGCCAGCAGCCCCCGGAGCAGCGGGACCTCCTACGAGCAGTACTTC,CASSPRSSGTSYEQYF
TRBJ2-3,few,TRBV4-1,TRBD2,TGCGCCAGCAGCCTGGTCGCTAGCGGGGGGTCTGATACGCAGTATTTT,CASSLVASGGSDTQYF
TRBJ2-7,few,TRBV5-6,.,TGTGCCAGCAGCTTGGCCATGGGAGAGCAGTACTTC,CASSLAMGEQYF
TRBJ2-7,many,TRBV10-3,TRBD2,TGTGCCATCGCTAGCGGGTACTACGAGCAGTACTTC,CAIASGYYEQYF
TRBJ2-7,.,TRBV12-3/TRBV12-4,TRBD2,TGTGCCACCCGGACTAGCGGTTCCTACGAGCAGTACTTC,CATRTSGSYEQYF
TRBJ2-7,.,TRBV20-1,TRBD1,TGCAGTGCTAGCCCACAGGGACAGGGAACCTACGAGCAGTACTTC,CSASPQGQGTYEQYF
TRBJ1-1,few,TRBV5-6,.,TGTGCCAGCAGCCCGACACAGAACACTGAAGCTTTCTTT,CASSPTQNTEAFF
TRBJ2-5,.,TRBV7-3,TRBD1,TGTGCCAGCAGCCACACAGGGGGCGCAGAGACCCAGTACTTC,CASSHTGGAETQYF
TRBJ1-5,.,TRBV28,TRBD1,TGTGCCAGCAGTTTAAGAGGACAGGGTTTTCAGCCCCAGCATTTT,CASSLRGQGFQPQHF
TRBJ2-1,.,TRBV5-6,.,TGTGCCAGCAGCTTGTCACTAAAGGACAATGAGCAGTTCTTC,CASSLSLKDNEQFF
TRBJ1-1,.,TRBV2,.,TGTGCCAGCAGTGAAATCCGGCAGCCGAACACTGAAGCTTTCTTT,CASSEIRQPNTEAFF
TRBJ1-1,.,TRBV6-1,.,TGTGCCAGCATAGGACGGAACACTGAAGCTTTCTTT,CASIGRNTEAFF
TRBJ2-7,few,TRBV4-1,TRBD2,TGCGCCAGCAGCCAACTTTGGGCGGGAGGTAGCAACGAGCAGTACTTC,CASSQLWAGGSNEQYF
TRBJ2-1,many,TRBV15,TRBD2,TGTGCCACCACTATAGCGGGGTTTTACAATGAGCAGTTCTTC,CATTIAGFYNEQFF
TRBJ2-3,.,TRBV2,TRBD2,TGTGCCAGCGGGACTAGCGGTTTCACAGATACGCAGTATTTT,CASGTSGFTDTQYF
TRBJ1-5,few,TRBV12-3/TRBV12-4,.,TGTGCCAGCAGTGGGACACCATCGGATCCTCAGCCCCAGCATTTT,CASSGTPSDPQPQHF
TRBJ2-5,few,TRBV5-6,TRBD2,TGTGCCAGCAGTCACGAGCCGGGGGGGCGCCAAGAGACCCAGTACTTC,CASSHEPGGRQETQYF
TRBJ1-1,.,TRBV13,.,TGTGTCAGCAGCTTAGAGTGGGAGAACACTGAAGCTTTCTTT,CVSSLEWENTEAFF
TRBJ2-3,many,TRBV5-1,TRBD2,TGCGCCAGCAGCGGTCCGGGAGGGCCCTGGGATACGCAGTATTTT,CASSGPGGPWDTQYF
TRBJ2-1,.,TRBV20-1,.,TGCTGTGCACCCCTACAGGACAGCTCCTACAATGAGCAGTTCTTC,CCAPLQDSSYNEQFF
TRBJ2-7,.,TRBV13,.,TGTGCCAGCAGCATCGGGACAAACTACGAGCAGTACTTC,CASSIGTNYEQYF
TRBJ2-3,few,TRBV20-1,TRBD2,TGCAGTGCTAGAGATTGGGCTAGCGGGAGGAGAGCAGATACGCAGTATTTT,CSARDWASGRRADTQYF
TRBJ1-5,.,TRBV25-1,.,TGTGCCAGCAGTACTGACACGAATAGCAATCAGCCCCAGCATTTT,CASSTDTNSNQPQHF
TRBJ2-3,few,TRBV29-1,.,TGCAGCGTTGGCGACGGGACTCCAGATACGCAGTATTTT,CSVGDGTPDTQYF
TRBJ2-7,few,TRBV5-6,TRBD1,TGTGCCAGCAGCTCGACAGGGGCCCCCAGTAGAACCTACGAGCAGTACTTC,CASSSTGAPSRTYEQYF
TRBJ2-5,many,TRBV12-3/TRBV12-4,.,TGTGCCAGCAGCGGGCCCCAAGAGACCCAGTACTTC,CASSGPQETQYF
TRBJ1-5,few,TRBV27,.,TGTGCCAGCGGTCCAAAGGGTAGCAATCAGCCCCAGCATTTT,CASGPKGSNQPQHF
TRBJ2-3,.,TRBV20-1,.,TGCAGTGCTAGGGATCCAGTCACGGATACGCAGTATTTT,CSARDPVTDTQYF
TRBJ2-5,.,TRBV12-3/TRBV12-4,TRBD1,TGTGCCAGCACCGGAAATGTATACCTCGGAACAGGGGTGGTAGAGACCCAGTACTTC,CASTGNVYLGTGVVETQYF
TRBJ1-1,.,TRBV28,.,TGTGCCAGCAGTGTACGGGGGGGGTATGTGGCTTTCTTT,CASSVRGGYVAFF
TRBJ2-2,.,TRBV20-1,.,TGCAGTGCTAGAGAGGGACACACCGGGGAGCTGTTTTTT,CSAREGHTGELFF
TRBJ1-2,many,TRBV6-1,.,TGTGCCTCCCACGATGGTGGTCTCACGGGGTATGGCTACACCTTC,CASHDGGLTGYGYTF
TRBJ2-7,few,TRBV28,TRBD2,TGTGCCAGCAGTTGGAGCGGGAGCGTAGACGAGCAGTACTTC,CASSWSGSVDEQYF
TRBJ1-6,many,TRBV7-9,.,TGTGCCAGCAGCTTAGAGGCAGACTATAATTCACCCCTCCACTTT,CASSLEADYNSPLHF
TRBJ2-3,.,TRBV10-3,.,TGTGCCATCAGTGAGTCGCCTAGCATCACAGATACGCAGTATTTT,CAISESPSITDTQYF
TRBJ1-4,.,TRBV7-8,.,TGTGCCAGCAGCCCCTGGACATCAACTAATGAAAAACTGTTTTTT,CASSPWTSTNEKLFF
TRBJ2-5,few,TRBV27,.,TGTGCCAGCAGCGAGCTCGGGACCCATAAAGAGACCCAGTACTTC,CASSELGTHKETQYF
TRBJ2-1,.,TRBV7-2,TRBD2,TGTGCCACTCACCTCGGGACTAGCGCGTACAATGAGCAGTTCTTC,CATHLGTSAYNEQFF
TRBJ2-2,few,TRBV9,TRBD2,TGTGCCAGCGGGGGGGTACTGTCCGGGGAGCTGTTTTTT,CASGGVLSGELFF
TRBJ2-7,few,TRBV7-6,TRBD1,TGTGCCAGCAGCGCTCGGACAGGGGTGTACGAGCAGTACTTC,CASSARTGVYEQYF
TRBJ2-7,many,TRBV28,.,TGTGCCAGCAGTTTAGACGGCAGCTCCTACGAGCAGTACTTC,CASSLDGSSYEQYF
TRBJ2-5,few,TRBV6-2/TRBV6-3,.,TGTGCCAGCAGTTACTCTGTGACTAGTCAGCAAGAGACCCAGTACTTC,CASSYSVTSQQETQYF
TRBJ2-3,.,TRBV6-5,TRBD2,TGTGCCAGCAGTTACTCAAGTGGTGCTAACGGGAGGGACACAGATACGCAGTATTTT,CASSYSSGANGRDTDTQYF
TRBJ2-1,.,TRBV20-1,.,TGCAGTGCCCTAGATGGCAATGAGCAGTTCTTC,CSALDGNEQFF
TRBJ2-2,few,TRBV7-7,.,TGTGCCAGCAGCTTAATCAGGGGCACCGGGGAGCTGTTTTTT,CASSLIRGTGELFF
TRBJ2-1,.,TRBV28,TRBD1,TGTGCCTCCGAGGGACAGTTATACAATGAGCAGTTCTTC,CASEGQLYNEQFF
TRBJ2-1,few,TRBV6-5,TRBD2,TGTGCCAGCAGTTACTCGATTGCTAGCGGGCAGAGCTCCTACAATGAGCAGTTCTTC,CASSYSIASGQSSYNEQFF